This TCR beta chain comes out of a study of identifying expanded T cells in peripheral blood. Generated by immunoSEQ multiplex PCR, the TCRdb table keeps only in-frame clones and is missing some. The sample holds roughly 56,000 clones, about four fifths seen once. Germline V gives CDR1 PRHDT, CDR2 FYEKMQ (reference sequence). The CDR3 length is 15 residues. V was trimmed by 2 bases and J by 2 bases, leaving 12 bases between them. This clone was seen a single time. Sequencing was done on a sample of blood. The chain uses TRBV13 and TRBJ1-2, with no clear D. The TCR originated in a person aged 18 to 70 in good health. The CDR3 loop is CASSLREVLNYGYTF. DNA for the CDR3: TGTGCCAGCAGCTTAAGGGAAGTTCTGAACTATGGCTACACCTTC.